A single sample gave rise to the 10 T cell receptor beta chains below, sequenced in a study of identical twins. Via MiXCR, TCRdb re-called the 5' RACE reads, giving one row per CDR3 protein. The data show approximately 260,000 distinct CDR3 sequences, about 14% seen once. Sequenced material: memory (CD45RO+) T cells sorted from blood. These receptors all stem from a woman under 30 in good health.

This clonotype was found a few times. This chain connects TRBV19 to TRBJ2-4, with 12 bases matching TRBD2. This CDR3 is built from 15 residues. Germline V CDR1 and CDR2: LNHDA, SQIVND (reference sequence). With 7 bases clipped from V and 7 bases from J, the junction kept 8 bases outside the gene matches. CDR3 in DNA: TGTGCCAGTACCCCGACTAGCGGGAGTGGGAACATTCAGTACTTC. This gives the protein CASTPTSGSGNIQYF.

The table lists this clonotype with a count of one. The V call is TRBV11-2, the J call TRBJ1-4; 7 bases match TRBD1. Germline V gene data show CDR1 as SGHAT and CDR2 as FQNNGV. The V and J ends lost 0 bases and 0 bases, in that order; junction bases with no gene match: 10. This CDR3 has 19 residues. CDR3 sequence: CASSLDAVRQGATNEKLFF. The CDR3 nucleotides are TGTGCCAGCAGCTTAGATGCGGTCCGACAGGGCGCAACTAATGAAAAACTGTTTTTT.

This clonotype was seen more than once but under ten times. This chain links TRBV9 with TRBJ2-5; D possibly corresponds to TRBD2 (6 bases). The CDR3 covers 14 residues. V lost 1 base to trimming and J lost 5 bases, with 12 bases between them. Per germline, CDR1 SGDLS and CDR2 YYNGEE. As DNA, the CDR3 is TGTGCCAGCAGCGTAACGGGAGAAAGGGAGACCCAGTACTTC. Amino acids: CASSVTGERETQYF.

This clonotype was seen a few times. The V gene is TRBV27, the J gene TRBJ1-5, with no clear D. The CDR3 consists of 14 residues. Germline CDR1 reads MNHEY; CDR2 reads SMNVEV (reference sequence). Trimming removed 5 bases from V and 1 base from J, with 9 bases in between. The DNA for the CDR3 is TGTGCCAGCAGTAGGAGTAGGAGCAATCAGCCCCAGCATTTT. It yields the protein CASSRSRSNQPQHF.

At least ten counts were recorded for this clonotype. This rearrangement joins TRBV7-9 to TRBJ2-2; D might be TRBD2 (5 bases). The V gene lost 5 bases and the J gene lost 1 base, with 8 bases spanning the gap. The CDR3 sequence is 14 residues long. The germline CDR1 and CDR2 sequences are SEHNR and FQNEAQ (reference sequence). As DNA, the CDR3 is TGTGCCAGCAGCATAGAGGGGAACACCGGGGAGCTGTTTTTT. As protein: CASSIEGNTGELFF.

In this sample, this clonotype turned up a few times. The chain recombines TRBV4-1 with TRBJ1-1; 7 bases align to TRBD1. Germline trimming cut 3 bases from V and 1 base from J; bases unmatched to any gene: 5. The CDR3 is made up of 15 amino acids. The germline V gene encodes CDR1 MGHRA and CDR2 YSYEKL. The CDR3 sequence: CASSQRGQPNTEAFF. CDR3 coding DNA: TGCGCCAGCAGCCAGAGGGGACAGCCGAACACTGAAGCTTTCTTT.

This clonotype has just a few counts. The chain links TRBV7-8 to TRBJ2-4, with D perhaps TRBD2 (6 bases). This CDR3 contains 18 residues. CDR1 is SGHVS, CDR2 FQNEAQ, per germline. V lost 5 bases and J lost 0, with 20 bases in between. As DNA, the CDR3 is TGTGCCAGCAGCGCTGGGACTGAATATCTATTAGCCAAAAACATTCAGTACTTC. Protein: CASSAGTEYLLAKNIQYF.

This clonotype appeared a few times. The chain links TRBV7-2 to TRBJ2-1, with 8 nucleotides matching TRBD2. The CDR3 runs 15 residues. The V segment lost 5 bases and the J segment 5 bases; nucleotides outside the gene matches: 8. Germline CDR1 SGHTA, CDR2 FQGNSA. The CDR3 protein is CASSLTAGGNNEQFF. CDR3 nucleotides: TGTGCCAGCAGCCTTACCGCGGGGGGAAACAATGAGCAGTTCTTC.

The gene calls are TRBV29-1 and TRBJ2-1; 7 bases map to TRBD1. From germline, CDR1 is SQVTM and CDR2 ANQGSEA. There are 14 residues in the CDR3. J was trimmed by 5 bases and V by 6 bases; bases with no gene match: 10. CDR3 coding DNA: TGCAGCGTGTTTTTAATGAGGGGGCACAATGAGCAGTTCTTC. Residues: CSVFLMRGHNEQFF.

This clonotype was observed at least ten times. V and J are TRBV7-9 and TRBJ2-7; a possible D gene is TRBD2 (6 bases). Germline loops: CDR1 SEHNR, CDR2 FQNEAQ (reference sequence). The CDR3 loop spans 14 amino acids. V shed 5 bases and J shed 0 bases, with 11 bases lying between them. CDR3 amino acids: CASSVRDSSYEQYF. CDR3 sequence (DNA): TGTGCCAGCAGCGTCCGGGACTCCTCCTACGAGCAGTACTTC.